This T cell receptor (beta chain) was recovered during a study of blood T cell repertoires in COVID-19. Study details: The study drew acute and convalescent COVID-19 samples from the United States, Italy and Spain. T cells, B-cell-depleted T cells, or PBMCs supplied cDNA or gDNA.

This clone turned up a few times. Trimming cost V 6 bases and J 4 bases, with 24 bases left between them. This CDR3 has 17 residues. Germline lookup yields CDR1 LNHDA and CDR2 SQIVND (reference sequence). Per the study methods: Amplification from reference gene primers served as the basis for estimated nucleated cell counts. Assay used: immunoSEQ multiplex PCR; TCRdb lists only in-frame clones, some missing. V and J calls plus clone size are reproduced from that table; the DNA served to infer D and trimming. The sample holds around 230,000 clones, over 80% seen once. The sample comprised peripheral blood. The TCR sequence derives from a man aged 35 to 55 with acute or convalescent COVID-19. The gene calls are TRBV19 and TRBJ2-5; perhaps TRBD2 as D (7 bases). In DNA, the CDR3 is TGTGCCAGTAGCCCATCAGGGGCGGGAGCGCCGTTAGAGACCCAGTACTTC. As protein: CASSPSGAGAPLETQYF.